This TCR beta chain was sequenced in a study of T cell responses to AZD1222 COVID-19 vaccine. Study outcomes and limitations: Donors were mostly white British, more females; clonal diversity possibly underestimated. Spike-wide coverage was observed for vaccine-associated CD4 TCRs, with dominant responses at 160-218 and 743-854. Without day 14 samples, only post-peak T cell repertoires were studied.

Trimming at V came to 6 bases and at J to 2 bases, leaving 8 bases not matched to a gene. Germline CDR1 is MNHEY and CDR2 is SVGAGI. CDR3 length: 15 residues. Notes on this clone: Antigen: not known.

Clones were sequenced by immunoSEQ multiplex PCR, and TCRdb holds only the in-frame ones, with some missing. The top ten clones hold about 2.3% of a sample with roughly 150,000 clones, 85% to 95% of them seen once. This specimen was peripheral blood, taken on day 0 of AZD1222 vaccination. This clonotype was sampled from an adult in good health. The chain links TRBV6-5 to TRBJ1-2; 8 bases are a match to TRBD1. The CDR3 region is CASSYDRGANYGYTF. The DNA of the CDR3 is TGTGCCAGCAGCTACGACAGGGGTGCGAACTATGGCTACACCTTC.